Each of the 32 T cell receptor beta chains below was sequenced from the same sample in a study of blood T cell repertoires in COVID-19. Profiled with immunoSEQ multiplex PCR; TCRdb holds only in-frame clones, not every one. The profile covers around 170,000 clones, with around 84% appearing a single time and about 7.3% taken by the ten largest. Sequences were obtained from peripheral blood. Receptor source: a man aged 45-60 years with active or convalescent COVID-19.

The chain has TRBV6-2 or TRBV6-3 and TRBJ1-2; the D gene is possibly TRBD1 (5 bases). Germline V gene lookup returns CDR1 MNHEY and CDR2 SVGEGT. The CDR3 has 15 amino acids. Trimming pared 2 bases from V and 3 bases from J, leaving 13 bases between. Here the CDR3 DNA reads TGTGCCAGCAGTTACGGCGCGGGGCCCTACTATGGCTACACCTTC. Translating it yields CASSYGAGPYYGYTF.

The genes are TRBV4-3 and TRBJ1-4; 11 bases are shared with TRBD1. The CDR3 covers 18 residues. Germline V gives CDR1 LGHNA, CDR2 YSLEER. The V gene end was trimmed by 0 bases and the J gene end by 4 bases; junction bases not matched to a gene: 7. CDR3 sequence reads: CASSQDWTGGAGNEKLFF. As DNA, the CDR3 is TGCGCCAGCAGCCAAGATTGGACAGGGGGCGCCGGTAATGAAAAACTGTTTTTT.

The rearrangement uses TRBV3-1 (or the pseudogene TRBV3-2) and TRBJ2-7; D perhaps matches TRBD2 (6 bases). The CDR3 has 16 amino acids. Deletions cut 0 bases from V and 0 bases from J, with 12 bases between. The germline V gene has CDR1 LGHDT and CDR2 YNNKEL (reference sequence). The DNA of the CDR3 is TGTGCCAGCAGCCAAGATTTACGCGGGGCCTCCTACGAGCAGTACTTC. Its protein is CASSQDLRGASYEQYF.

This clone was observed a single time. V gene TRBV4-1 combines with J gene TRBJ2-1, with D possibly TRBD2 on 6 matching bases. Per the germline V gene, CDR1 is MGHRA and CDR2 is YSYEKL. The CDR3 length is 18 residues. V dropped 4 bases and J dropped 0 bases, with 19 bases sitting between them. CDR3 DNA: TGCGCCAGCAGCCCATTGTCGTGGCGGGGCGGCTCCTACAATGAGCAGTTCTTC. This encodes CASSPLSWRGGSYNEQFF.

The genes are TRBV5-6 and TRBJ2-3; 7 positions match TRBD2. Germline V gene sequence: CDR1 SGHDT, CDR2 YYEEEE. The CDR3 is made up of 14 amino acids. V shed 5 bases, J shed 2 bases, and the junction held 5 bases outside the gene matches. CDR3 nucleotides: TGTGCCAGCAGTGAGCGGGGAACCACAGATACGCAGTATTTT. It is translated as CASSERGTTDTQYF.

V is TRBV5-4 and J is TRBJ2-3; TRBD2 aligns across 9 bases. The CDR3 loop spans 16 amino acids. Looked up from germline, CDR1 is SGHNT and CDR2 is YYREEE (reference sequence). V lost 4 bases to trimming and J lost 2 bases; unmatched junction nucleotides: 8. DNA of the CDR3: TGTGCCAGCAGCCTGAAGGAGCGGGGGGTCACAGATACGCAGTATTTT. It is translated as CASSLKERGVTDTQYF. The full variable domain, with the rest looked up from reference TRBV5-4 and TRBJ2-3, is ETGVTQSPTHLIKTRGQQVTLRCSSQSGHNTVSWYQQALGQGPQFIFQYYREEENGRGNFPPRFSGLQFPNYSSELNVNALELDDSALYLCASSLKERGVTDTQYFGPGTRLTVL.

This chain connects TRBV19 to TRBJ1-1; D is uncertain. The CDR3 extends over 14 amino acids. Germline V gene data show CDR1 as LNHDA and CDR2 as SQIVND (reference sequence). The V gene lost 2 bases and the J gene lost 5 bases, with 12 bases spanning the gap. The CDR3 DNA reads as TGTGCCAGTAGTATACCCGGGAGGAGTACTGAAGCTTTCTTT. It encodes CASSIPGRSTEAFF.

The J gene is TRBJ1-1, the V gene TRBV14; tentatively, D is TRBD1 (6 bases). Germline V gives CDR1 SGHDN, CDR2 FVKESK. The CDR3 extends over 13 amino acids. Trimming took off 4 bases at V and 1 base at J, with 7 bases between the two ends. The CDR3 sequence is CASSRGGNTEAFF. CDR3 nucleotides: TGTGCCAGCAGCCGAGGGGGGAACACTGAAGCTTTCTTT.

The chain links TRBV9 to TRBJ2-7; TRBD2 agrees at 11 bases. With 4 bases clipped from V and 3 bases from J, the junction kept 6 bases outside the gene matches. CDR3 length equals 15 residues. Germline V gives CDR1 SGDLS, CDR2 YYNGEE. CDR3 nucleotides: TGTGCCAGCAGCACACTAGCGGGGGTTGGCTACGAGCAGTACTTC. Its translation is CASSTLAGVGYEQYF.

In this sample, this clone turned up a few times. The CDR3 bases are TGTGCCAGCAGTTACTCAGGGGTGGGCACTGAAGCTTTCTTT. Translated, it gives CASSYSGVGTEAFF. The chain combines TRBV6-5 with TRBJ1-1; the D gene is possibly TRBD1 (5 bases). V lost 0 bases to trimming and J lost 4 bases, with 9 bases between them. The length of the CDR3 is 14 residues. Germline V gene lookup returns CDR1 MNHEY and CDR2 SVGAGI.

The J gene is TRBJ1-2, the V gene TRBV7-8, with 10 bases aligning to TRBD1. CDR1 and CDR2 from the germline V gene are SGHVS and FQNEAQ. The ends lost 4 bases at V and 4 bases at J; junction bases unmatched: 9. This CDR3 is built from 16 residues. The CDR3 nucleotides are TGTGCCAGCAGCTCAATCGGGGACAGGGGTTCCTATGGCTACACCTTC. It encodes CASSSIGDRGSYGYTF.

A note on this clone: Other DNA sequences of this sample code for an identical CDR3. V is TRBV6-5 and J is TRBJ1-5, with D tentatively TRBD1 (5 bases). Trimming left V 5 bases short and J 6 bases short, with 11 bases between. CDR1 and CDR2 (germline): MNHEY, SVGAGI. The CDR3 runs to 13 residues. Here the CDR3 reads CASSPGGSQPQHF. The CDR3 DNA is TGTGCCAGCAGTCCCGGGGGGAGTCAGCCCCAGCATTTT.

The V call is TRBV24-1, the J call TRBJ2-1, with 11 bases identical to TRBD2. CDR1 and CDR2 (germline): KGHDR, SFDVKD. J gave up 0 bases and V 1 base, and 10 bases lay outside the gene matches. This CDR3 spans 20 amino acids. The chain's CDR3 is CATSDLVLAGGRTSYNEQFF. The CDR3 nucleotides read TGTGCCACCAGTGATTTAGTCCTAGCGGGAGGCCGTACCTCCTACAATGAGCAGTTCTTC.

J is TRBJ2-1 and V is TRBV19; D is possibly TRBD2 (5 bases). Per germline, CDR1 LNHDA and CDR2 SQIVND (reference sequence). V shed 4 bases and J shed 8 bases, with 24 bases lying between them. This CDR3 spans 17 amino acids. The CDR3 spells CASSTETTGRPRDEQFF. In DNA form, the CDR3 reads TGTGCCAGTAGTACAGAGACTACGGGCCGACCTCGGGATGAGCAGTTCTTC.

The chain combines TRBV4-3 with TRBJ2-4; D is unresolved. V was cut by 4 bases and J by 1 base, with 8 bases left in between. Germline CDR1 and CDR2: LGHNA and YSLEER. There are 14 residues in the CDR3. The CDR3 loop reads CASSPEWAKNIQYF. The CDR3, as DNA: TGCGCCAGCAGCCCGGAGTGGGCCAAAAACATTCAGTACTTC.

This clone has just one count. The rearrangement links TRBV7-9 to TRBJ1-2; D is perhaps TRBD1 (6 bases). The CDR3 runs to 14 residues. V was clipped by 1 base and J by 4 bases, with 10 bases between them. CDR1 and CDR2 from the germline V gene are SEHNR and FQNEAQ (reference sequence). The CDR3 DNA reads TGTGCCAGCAGCTTAGATGGACAGATCTATGGCTACACCTTC. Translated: CASSLDGQIYGYTF.

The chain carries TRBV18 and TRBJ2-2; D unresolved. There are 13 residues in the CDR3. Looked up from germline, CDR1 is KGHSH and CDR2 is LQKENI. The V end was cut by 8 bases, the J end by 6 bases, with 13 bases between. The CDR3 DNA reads TGTGCCAGCGCGTGGGCAGGCGCCGGGGAGCTGTTTTTT. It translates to CASAWAGAGELFF.

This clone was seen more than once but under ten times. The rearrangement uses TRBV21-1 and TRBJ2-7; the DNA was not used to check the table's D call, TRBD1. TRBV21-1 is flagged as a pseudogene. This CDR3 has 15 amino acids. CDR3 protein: CASSRLQGAPHEQYF. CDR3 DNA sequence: TGTGCCAGCAGCAGGCTACAGGGGGCTCCTCACGAGCAGTACTTC.

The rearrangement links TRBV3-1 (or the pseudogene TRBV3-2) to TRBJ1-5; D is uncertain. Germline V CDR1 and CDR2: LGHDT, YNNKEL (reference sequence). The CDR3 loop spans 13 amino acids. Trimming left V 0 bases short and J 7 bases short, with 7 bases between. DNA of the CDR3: TGTGCCAGCAGCCAAGAGCCCCGGCAGCCCCAGCATTTT. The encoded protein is CASSQEPRQPQHF.

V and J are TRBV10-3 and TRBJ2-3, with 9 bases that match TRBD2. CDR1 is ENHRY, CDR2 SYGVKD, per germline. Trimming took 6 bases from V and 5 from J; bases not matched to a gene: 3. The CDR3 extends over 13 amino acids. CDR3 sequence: CAIRAGGEDTQYF. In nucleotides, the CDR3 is TGTGCCATCAGAGCGGGGGGAGAAGATACGCAGTATTTT.

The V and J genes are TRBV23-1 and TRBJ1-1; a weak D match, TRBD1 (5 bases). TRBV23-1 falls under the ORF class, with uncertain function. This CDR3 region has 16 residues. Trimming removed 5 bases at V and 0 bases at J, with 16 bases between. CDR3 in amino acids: CASSSFPGQMNTEAFF. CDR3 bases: TGCGCCAGCAGTTCATTTCCAGGACAAATGAACACTGAAGCTTTCTTT.

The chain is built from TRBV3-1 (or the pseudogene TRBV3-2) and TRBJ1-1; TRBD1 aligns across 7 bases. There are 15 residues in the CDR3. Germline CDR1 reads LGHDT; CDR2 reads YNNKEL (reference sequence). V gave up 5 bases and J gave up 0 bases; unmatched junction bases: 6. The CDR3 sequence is CASSYDRELNTEAFF. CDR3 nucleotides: TGTGCCAGCAGCTACGACAGGGAACTGAACACTGAAGCTTTCTTT.

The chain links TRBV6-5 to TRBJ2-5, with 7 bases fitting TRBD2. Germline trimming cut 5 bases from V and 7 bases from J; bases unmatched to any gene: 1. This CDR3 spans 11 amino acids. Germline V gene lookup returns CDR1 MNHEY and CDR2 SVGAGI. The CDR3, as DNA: TGTGCCAGCAGTCAGCGGGGGACCCAGTACTTC. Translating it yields CASSQRGTQYF.

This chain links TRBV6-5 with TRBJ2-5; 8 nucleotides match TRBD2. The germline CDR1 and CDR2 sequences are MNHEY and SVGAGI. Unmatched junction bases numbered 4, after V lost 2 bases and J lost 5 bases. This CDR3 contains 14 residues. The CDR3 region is CASSYPGGVETQYF. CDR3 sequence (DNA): TGTGCCAGCAGTTACCCCGGGGGGGTGGAGACCCAGTACTTC.

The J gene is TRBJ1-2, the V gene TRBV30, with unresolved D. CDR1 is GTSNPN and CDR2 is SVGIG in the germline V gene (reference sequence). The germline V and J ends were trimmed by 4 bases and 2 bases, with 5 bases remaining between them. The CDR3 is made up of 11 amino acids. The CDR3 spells CAWTGNYGYTF. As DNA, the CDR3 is TGTGCCTGGACGGGGAACTATGGCTACACCTTC.

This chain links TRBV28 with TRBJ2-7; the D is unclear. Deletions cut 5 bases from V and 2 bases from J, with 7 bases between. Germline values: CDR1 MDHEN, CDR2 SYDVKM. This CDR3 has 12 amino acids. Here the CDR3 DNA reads TGTGCCAGCAGTGTTGCGACCTACGAGCAGTACTTC. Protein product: CASSVATYEQYF.

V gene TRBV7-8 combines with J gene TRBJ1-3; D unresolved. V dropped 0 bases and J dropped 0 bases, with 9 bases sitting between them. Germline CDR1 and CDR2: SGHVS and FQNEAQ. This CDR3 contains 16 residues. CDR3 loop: CASSLAARYSGNTIYF. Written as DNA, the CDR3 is TGTGCCAGCAGCTTAGCGGCCAGATACTCTGGAAACACCATATATTTT.

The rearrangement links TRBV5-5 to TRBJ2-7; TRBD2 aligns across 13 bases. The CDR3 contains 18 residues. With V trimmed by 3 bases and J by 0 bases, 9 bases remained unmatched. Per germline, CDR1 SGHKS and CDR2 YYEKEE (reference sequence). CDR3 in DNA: TGTGCCAGCAGCTCGCCACTAGCGGGGGGGACTACCTCCTACGAGCAGTACTTC. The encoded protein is CASSSPLAGGTTSYEQYF.

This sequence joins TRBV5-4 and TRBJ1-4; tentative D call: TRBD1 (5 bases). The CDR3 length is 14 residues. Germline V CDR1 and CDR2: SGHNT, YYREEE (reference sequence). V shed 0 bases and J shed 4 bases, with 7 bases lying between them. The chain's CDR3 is CASSLGTNNEKLFF. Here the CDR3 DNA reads TGTGCCAGCAGCTTGGGGACAAATAATGAAAAACTGTTTTTT.

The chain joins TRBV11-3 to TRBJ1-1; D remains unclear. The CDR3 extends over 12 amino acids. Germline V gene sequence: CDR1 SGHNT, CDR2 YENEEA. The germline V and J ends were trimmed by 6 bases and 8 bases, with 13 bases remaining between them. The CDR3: CASSFPGLEAFF. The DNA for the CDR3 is TGTGCCAGCAGTTTCCCCGGACTCGAAGCTTTCTTT.

CDR3 DNA: TGTGCCAGCAGCTTACTCGGTTATAATTCACCCCTCCACTTT. This gives the protein CASSLLGYNSPLHF. The V gene is TRBV7-2, the J gene TRBJ1-6; D gene unclear. V was clipped by 2 bases and J by 4 bases, with 6 bases between them. The CDR3 runs 14 residues. Germline values: CDR1 SGHTA, CDR2 FQGNSA.

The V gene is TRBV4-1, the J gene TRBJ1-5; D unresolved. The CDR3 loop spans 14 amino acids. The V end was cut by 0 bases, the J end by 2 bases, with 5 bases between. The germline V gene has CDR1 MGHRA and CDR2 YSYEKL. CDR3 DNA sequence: TGCGCCAGCAGCCAAGAGACTCGCAATCAGCCCCAGCATTTT. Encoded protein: CASSQETRNQPQHF.